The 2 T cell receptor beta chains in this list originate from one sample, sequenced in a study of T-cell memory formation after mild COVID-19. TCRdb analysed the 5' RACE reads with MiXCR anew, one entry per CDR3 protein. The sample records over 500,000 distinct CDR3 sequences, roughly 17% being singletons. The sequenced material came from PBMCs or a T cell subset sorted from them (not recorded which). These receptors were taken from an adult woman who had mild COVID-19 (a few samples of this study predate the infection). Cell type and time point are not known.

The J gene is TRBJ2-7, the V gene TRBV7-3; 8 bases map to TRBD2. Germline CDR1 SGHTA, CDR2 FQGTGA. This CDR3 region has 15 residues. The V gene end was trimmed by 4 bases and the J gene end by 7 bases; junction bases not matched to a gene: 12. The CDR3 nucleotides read TGTGCCAGCAGCTCGTCTGGCGGGAGGTTAGAAGAGCAGTACTTC. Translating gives CASSSSGGRLEEQYF.

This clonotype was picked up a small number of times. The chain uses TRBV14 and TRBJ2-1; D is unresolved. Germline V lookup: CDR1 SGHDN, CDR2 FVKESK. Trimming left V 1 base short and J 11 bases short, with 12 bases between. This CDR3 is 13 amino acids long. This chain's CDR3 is CASSQVVSAKQFF. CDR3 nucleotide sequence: TGTGCCAGCAGCCAAGTGGTCAGCGCTAAGCAGTTCTTC.